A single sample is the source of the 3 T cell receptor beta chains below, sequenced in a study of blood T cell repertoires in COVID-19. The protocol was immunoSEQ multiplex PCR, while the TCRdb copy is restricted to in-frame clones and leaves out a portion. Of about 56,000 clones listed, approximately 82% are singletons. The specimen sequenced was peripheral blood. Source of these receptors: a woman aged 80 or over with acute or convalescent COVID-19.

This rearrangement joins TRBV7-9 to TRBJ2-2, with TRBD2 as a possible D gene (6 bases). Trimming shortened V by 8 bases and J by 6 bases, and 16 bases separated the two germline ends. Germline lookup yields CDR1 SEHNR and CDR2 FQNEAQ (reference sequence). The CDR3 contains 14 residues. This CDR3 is CASATGVKPGELFF. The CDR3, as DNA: TGTGCCAGCGCGACGGGGGTCAAACCCGGGGAGCTGTTTTTT.

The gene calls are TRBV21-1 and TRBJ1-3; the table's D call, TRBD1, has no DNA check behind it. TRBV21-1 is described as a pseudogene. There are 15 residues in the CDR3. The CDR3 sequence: CASSNGQISGNTIYF. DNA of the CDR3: TGTGCCAGCAGCAACGGACAGATCTCTGGAAACACCATATATTTT.

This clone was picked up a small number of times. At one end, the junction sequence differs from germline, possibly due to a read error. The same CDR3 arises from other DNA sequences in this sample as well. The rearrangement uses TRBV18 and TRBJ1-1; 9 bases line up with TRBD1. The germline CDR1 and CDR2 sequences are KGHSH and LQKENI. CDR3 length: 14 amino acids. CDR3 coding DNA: TGTGCCAGCTCGCCACAGGGGGCGAACACTGAAGCTTTCTTT. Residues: CASSPQGANTEAFF.